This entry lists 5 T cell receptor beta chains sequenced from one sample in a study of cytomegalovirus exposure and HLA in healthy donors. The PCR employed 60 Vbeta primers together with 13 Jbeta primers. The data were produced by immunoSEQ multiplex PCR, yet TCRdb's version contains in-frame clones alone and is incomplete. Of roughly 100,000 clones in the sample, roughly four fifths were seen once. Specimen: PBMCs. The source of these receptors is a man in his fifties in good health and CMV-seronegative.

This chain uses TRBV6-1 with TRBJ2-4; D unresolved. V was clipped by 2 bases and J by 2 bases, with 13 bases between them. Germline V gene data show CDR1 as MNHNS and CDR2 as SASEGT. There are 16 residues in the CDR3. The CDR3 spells CASSETRLLSKNIQYF. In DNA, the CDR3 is TGTGCCAGCAGTGAAACCCGTCTACTTTCCAAAAACATTCAGTACTTC.

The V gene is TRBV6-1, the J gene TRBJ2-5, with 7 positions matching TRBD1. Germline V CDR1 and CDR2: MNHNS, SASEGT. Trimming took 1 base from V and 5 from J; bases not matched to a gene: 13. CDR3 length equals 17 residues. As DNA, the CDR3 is TGTGCCAGCAGTGAAGGGGGTCTACAGGGGCGAGGGGAGACCCAGTACTTC. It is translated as CASSEGGLQGRGETQYF.

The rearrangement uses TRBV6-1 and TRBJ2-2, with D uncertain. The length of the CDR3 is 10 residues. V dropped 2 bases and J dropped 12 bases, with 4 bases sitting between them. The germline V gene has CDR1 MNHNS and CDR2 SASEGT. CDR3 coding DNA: TGTGCCAGCAGTGAACAAAAGCTGTTTTTT. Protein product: CASSEQKLFF.

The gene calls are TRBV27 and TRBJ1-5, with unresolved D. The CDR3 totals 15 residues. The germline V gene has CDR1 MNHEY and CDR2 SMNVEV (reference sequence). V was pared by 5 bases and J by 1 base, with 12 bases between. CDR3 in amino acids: CASSEGILSNQPQHF. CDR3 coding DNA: TGTGCCAGCAGTGAGGGAATTTTAAGCAATCAGCCCCAGCATTTT.

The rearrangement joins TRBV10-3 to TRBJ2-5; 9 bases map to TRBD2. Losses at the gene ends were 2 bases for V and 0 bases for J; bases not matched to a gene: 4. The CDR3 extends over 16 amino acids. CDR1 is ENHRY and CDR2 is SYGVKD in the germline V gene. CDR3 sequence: CAISEEVAGDQETQYF. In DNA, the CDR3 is TGTGCCATCAGTGAGGAGGTAGCGGGGGACCAAGAGACCCAGTACTTC.